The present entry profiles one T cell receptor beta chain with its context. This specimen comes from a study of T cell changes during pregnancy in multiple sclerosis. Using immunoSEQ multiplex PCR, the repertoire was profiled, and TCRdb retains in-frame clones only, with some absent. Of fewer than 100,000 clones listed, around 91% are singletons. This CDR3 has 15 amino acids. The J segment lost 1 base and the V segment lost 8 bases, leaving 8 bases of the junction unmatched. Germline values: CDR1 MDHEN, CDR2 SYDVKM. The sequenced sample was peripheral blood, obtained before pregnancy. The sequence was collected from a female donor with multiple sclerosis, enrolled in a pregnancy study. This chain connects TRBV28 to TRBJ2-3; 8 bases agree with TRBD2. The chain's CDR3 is CASGAGGSGTDTQYF. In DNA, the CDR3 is TGTGCCAGCGGCGCGGGAGGCTCGGGCACAGATACGCAGTATTTT.